The T cell receptor beta chain described here comes from a study of cytomegalovirus exposure and HLA in healthy donors (dated 2017 in TCRdb). About the full investigation: An earlier analysis of roughly 570 of the donors reported around 280 Gb of sequence data and 95 million to 140 million unique TCR beta sequences obtained from 150 million to 200 million T cells. Approximately 300 gigabases of sequencing data and 80 million or so unique TCR sequences were included in an early release covering about 620 HLA-typed donors. Among the roughly 410 genotyped donors, about 83% belonged to the genetic ancestry cluster associated with self-reported Caucasian donors. The study aimed to test whether signatures of past pathogen exposure could be identified by cataloging public T cell receptors. The T cell repertoires of 666 subjects were profiled by immunosequencing and related to cytomegalovirus serostatus. Along with the approximately 670-subject first cohort, a separate validation cohort of around 110 different subjects was used. The study combined high-throughput TCR immunosequencing, statistical association of individual TCRs with disease status, and machine learning to predict cytomegalovirus infection status. A later analysis re-analyzed previously published TCR beta repertoires from roughly 690 donors and added high-resolution HLA genotyping to study TCR occurrence patterns. Rather than using new phenotypic data, the later analysis identified candidate immune exposures from TCR beta sequences and from how often those sequences occurred across donors. To decide whether each TCR beta V gene segment behaved as functional or pseudogenic, an earlier analysis of fewer than 750 of the donors relied on high-throughput TCR beta sequencing. Alongside the repertoire data, information on donor age, sex, ethnicity and CMV serostatus was compiled. A later genetic analysis took genome-wide SNP genotypes for about three fifths of the roughly 700 donors and used that subset as a discovery cohort. Every discovery cohort repertoire had been produced on one sequencing platform. Both class I and class II loci were covered by HLA typing, at four-digit resolution. Typing coverage differed by locus: A, B, C, DRB1 and DQB1 were typed in roughly 620-640 donors, DQA1 in roughly 500, DPA1 in approximately 610, and DPB1 in around 440. A handful of DR-DQ haplotypes were treated as single units for association and clustering because of strong linkage in the cohort. Among 300 to 450 genotyped donors of the cohort, an average of about 240,000 unique TCR beta nucleotide sequences were sequenced per donor, around a sixth of them non-productive. Paper-wide results and their limitations: A further reported finding was that TCR beta sequences accurately predicted the HLA-A and HLA-B alleles for most subjects in the first cohort. In a later analysis, 15,000 to 20,000 TCR beta sequences were associated with specific HLA alleles at a false discovery rate of 0.05. Correlated functional status among segregating V segments might be attributable to linkage disequilibrium, but an unknown experimental factor could not be ruled out. According to a later analysis, most CMV-associated TCR beta chains appeared to be HLA-restricted, and the HLA associations seemed to be driven largely by CMV exposure. Because HLA typing was missing for some donors at each locus, association tests included only the typed subset. In vitro tests confirmed that a few of the cytomegalovirus-associated TCR beta chains recognize cytomegalovirus antigens. In a later genetic analysis, fewer N-insertions in productive TCRs were reported among donors in an Asian-associated ancestry cluster than the roughly 700-donor mean. Because counts were too low, some 17 rarely observed V segments, including chromosome 9 orphons, were left out of the earlier analysis of approximately 580 of the donors. In a later genetic analysis, a missense DCLRE1C variant was associated with V-gene and J-gene trimming of TCR beta chains, and the association was replicated in an independent cohort. A later analysis found that TCR association rates varied across HLA loci, with DRB1 alleles showing the most associated TCRs and HLA-C alleles the fewest. Sequencing depth was assumed to be roughly uniform across donors in the presence/absence analyses, though that assumption may not hold. The authors suggested that the approach could potentially be extended to other disease states and immunological phenotypes. The only immune exposure information available for the cohort was CMV serostatus. The study gave a list of under 200 TCR beta chains associated with cytomegalovirus. Several of the top co-occurrence clusters appeared to be linked to parvovirus B19, influenza, CMV and Epstein-Barr virus, according to a later analysis. Some IMGT-functional V segments, including TRBV6-2 and TRBV6-3, could not be told apart with the 87-base-pair reads, so those segments were excluded. Compared with equally common non-associated chains, HLA-associated TCR beta chains in a later analysis were more clonally expanded and had lower generation probabilities. Cytomegalovirus status was reported to be diagnosed by the classifier with high specificity and sensitivity in both the original and validation cohorts. In this cohort, only TCR beta chains were sequenced, and detectable features were limited by the absence of alpha or paired-chain data. Most TCR sequences were seen in very few donors, while some public TCRs were found in many individuals. Strong co-occurrence of HLA alleles, especially DR and DQ, made assigning TCR associations to individual alleles difficult. A cluster of highly shared sequence variants was judged likely to represent a technical artifact of the sequencing pipeline. An earlier analysis of around 600 of the donors showed that most TCR beta V segments appeared in productive rearrangements either about 90% or about 30% of the time, which broadly matched IMGT annotations.

The cohort was made up of around 720 healthy bone marrow donors. At the time of sampling, all cohort members were nominally healthy, though unrecorded immune exposures were likely present. The donor tested CMV seropositive and was one of the 289 seropositive cohort members. A peripheral blood sample was provided by each donor, and peripheral blood mononuclear cells were used for TCR beta sequencing. Genomic DNA was extracted from the blood cell samples with the Qiagen DNeasy Blood Extraction Kit. From the germline V gene, CDR1 is MDHEN and CDR2 is SYDVKM. The germline ends are 13 bases apart after V is trimmed by 5 bases and J by 5 bases. There are 14 amino acids in the CDR3, from cysteine to phenylalanine inclusive. The kept DNA is CDR3 alone, 42 bases in frame from the first base. In this sample, this clone turned up once. This clone's antigen is unknown. The sample holds no much larger clone one base away, and base qualities are not on file.

The method was the immunoSEQ multiplex PCR assay. A mixture of 60 forward primers for TCR Vbeta segments and 13 reverse primers for TCR Jbeta segments was used in the multiplex PCR. The CDR3 region of rearranged TCR beta genes was amplified from genomic DNA by a multiplex PCR assay. The Illumina HiSeq System was used to sequence the amplified TCR beta libraries as 87-base-pair reads. From the authors' description of their analysis: Across the 600 to 700 repertoires, a later analysis counted tens of millions of unique TCR beta chains, around 11 million of which were shared by at least two donors. To remove PCR and sequencing errors, raw reads were error-corrected and collapsed into unique sequences using a nearest-neighbor algorithm that merged closely related sequences. V, D and J gene segments were assigned by aligning CDR3 sequences to IMGT reference sequences. For a sequence to be retained, a match of at least six nucleotides to both a V gene segment and a J gene segment was required. Rearrangements were called productive when the CDR3 lacked stop codons and stayed in frame with V and J; all others were non-productive. CDR3 was defined according to IMGT convention as the region running from the second conserved V-encoded cysteine to the conserved J-encoded phenylalanine. The earlier analysis of about 640 of the donors excluded any sequence lacking an unambiguous match to a single V gene segment. In an earlier analysis of 450 to 750 of the donors, a V segment was called functional when productive rearrangements were above 56.7%, and segregating when the standard deviation between donors exceeded 5%. A statistical classification framework was built to diagnose cytomegalovirus status from the catalog of TCR beta chain sequences. A later analysis assigned V and J genes by comparing TCR nucleotide sequences with IMGT/GENE-DB human TR gene sequences. In a later analysis, CDR3 sequences and most-parsimonious VDJ recombination scenarios were assigned using the TCRdist pipeline. In a later analysis, each TCR beta chain was defined by its CDR3 amino acid sequence together with its V-gene family, and reads lacking a unique V-gene family were excluded. To address suspected cross-contamination and a sequencing artifact, a later analysis removed a few hundred highly shared, low-generation-probability nucleotide sequences. For each public chain, a later analysis derived a clonal expansion index from normalized ranks of inferred template counts within each repertoire. In a later analysis, generation probabilities were computed using a VDJ recombination model fitted to out-of-frame rearrangements, and the results were checked against IGoR. A later analysis scored TCR-TCR, TCR-HLA and TCR-CMV co-occurrence with hypergeometric tests, applying a repertoire-size bias correction to TCR pairs. To estimate false discovery rates, a later analysis permuted the HLA or CMV assignments 20 times. In a later analysis, co-occurring TCRs were grouped using DBSCAN, and TCRdist sequence similarity was added for clustering within HLA-allele-positive subsets. Repertoires with fewer than 30,000 or more than 120,000 public chains, plus five repertoires with anomalous nucleotide sharing, were excluded from co-occurrence clustering. TCRdb carries this immuneACCESS record with in-frame sequences only. Its versions omit some clonotypes, under half of them owing to an unresolved V gene in the studies checked, with the rest unexplained. V, J and clone size reflect that table, while D and trimming were determined from the DNA. The sample yields 120,000 or so clones; about 75% were counted once. The ten top clones hold around 28% of the sample.

Recombination connected TRBV28 to TRBJ1-5; TRBD1 is perhaps the D gene, given 6 matching bases. This receptor was obtained from a man in his sixties in good health and CMV-seropositive. The source material was PBMCs. The bases are TGTGCCAGCAGTGGTACTGGGACACATCAGCCCCAGCATTTT. Protein translation: CASSGTGTHQPQHF.